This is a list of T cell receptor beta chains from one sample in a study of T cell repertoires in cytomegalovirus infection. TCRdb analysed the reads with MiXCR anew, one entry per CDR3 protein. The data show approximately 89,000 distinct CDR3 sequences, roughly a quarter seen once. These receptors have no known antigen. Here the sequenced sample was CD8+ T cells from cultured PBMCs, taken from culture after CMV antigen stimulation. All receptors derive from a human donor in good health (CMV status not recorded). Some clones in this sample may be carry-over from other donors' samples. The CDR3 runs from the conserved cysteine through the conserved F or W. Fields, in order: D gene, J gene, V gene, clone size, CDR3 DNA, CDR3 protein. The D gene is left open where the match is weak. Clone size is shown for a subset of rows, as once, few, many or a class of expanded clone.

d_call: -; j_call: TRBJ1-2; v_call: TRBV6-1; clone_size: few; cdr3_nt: TGTGCCAGCGGGAATGACCGGGGCTACACCTTC; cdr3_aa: CASGNDRGYTF
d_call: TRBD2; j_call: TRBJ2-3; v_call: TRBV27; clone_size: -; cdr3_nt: TGTGCCAGCAGTTCAGCGGGGGCTCAGGTTGGCACAGATACGCAGTATTTT; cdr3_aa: CASSSAGAQVGTDTQYF
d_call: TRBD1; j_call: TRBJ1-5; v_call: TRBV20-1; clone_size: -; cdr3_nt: TGCAGTGCGGACACTCCCGGGACAGGGGCAGATGGAAGCAATCAGCCCCAGCATTTT; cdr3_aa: CSADTPGTGADGSNQPQHF
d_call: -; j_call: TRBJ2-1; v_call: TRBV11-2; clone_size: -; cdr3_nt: TGTGCCAGCAGCTTAGAAATATACAATGAGCAGTTCTTC; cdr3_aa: CASSLEIYNEQFF
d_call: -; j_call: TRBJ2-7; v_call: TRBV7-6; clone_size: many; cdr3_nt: TGTGCCAGCAGCCCGAACCGGGACGGACACTCCTACGAGCAGTACTTC; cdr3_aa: CASSPNRDGHSYEQYF
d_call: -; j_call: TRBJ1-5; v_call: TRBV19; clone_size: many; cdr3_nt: TGTGCCAGTAGTTACAGCCCAGATCAGCCCCAGCATTTT; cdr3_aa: CASSYSPDQPQHF
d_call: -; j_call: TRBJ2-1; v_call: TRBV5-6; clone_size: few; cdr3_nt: TGTGCCAGCAGCTTAGCGGTAAAAGCCTACAATGAGCAGTTCTTC; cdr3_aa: CASSLAVKAYNEQFF
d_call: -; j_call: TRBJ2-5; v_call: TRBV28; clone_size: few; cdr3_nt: TGTGCCAGCAGTTCCCCTAGGGGGTTCCACCAAGAGACCCAGTACTTC; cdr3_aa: CASSSPRGFHQETQYF
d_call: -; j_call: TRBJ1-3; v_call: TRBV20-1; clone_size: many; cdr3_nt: TGCAGTGCTAGAGATCCTCAGATATCCTCCTCTGGAAACACCATATATTTT; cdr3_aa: CSARDPQISSSGNTIYF
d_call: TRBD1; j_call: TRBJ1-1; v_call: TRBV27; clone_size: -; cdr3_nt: TGTGCCAGCAGTTTAGCCGGGACAGGGACCCAAGCTGAAGCTTTCTTT; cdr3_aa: CASSLAGTGTQAEAFF
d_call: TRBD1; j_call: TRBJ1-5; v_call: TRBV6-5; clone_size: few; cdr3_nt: TGTGCCAGCAGTTCCGGGACAGGGTATCGGCAGCCCCAGCATTTT; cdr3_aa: CASSSGTGYRQPQHF
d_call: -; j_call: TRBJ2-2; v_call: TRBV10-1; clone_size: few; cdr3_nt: TGCGCCAGCAGCGGACACCTCGCGAACACCGGGGAGCTGTTTTTT; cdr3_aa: CASSGHLANTGELFF
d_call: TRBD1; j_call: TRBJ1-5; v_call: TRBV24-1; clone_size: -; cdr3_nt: TGTGCCACCAGTGACCCGGGGAGGGGGCAGGGTCAGCCCCAGCATTTT; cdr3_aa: CATSDPGRGQGQPQHF
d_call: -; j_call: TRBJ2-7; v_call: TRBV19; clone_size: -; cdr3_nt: TGTGCCAGTAGCGTTTTTTGGGGCAACGAGCAGTACTTC; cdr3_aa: CASSVFWGNEQYF
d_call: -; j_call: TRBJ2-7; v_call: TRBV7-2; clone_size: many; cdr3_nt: TGTGCCAGCAGCTTAGTTTGGGGTCAAAAGCCCCTCGAGCAGTACTTC; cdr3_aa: CASSLVWGQKPLEQYF
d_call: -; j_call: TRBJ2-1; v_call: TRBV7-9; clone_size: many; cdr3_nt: TGTGCCAGCAGCTTAAATGTACAGGTTAACTTCAATGAGCAGTTCTTC; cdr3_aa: CASSLNVQVNFNEQFF
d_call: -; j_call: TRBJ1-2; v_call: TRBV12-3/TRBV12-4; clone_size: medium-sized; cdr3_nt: TGTGCCAGCAGCCCCACAGGGCTGGGCTACACCTTC; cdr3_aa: CASSPTGLGYTF
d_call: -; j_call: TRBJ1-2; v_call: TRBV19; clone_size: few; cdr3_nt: TGTGCCAGTAGCCCGGGCCCGAGGAGAGGCTACACCTTC; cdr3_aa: CASSPGPRRGYTF
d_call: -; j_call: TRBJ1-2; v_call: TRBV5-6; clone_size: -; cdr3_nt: TGTGCCAGCAGCTTCAGGAGGGGGGACTATGGCTACACCTTC; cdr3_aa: CASSFRRGDYGYTF
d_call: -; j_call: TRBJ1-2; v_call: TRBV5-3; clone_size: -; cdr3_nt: TGTGCCAGCAGCTATCCCAGGGAGAACTATGGCTACACCTTC; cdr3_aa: CASSYPRENYGYTF
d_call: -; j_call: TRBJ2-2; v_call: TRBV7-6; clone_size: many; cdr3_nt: TGTGCCAGCAGGACAGCCGGGGAGCTGTTTTTT; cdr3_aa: CASRTAGELFF
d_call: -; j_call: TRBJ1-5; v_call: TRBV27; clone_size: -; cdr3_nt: TGTGCCAGCAGGGCAGGAGCGGGCAATCAGCCCCAGCATTTT; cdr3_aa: CASRAGAGNQPQHF
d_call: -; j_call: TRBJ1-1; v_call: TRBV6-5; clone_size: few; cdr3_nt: TGTGCCAGCAGTTACTCGGCCAGACTCAACACTGAAGCTTTCTTT; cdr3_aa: CASSYSARLNTEAFF
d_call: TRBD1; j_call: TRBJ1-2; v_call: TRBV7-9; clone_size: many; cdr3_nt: TGTGCCAGCAGCTCCACTCTATCGGACAGGGTGCATGGCTACACCTTC; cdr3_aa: CASSSTLSDRVHGYTF
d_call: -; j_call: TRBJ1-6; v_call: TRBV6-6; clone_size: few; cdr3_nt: TGTGCCAGCAGTTACCCCCAAGAGGGCGGCAATTCACCCCTCCACTTT; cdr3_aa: CASSYPQEGGNSPLHF
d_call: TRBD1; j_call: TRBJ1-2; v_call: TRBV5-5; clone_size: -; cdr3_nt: TGTGCCAGCAGCTGGGACCGAGGGACAGGGCTTCTTAACTATGGCTACACCTTC; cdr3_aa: CASSWDRGTGLLNYGYTF
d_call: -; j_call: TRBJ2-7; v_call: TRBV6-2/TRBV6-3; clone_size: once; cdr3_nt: TGTGCCAGCGGATCCGGGACCCGGGTCGAGCAGTACTTC; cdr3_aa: CASGSGTRVEQYF
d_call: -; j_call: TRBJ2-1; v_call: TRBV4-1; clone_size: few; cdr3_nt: TGCGCCAGCAGCCTAAGGGGGAACTCCTACAATGAGCAGTTCTTC; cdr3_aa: CASSLRGNSYNEQFF
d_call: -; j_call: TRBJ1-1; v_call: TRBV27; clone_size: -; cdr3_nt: TGTGCCAGCAGCCCGACAGCGGCGAACACTGAAGCTTTCTTT; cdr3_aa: CASSPTAANTEAFF
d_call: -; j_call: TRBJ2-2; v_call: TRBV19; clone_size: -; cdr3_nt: TGTGCCAGTAGTATCTCGAGCGGTAACACCGGGGAGCTGTTTTTT; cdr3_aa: CASSISSGNTGELFF
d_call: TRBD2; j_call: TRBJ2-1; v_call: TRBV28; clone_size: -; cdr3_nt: TGTGCCAGCAGTTCTAGCGGGGGAGACAATGAGCAGTTCTTC; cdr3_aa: CASSSSGGDNEQFF
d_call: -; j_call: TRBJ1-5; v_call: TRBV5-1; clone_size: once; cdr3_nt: TGCGCCAGCAGCAAGGAGGGACGGCCCAATCAGCCCCAGCATTTT; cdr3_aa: CASSKEGRPNQPQHF
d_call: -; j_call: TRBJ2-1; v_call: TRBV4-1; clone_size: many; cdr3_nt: TGCGCCAGCAGCCAAGACGCCGCGGGGGCACCTTACAATGAGCAGTTCTTC; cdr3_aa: CASSQDAAGAPYNEQFF
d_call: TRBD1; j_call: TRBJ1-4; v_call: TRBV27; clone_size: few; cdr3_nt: TGTGCCAGCAGTCCACAGGGGGAAAGGGATGAAAAACTGTTTTTT; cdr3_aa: CASSPQGERDEKLFF
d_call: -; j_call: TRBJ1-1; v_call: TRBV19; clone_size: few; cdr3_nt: TGTGCCAGTAGTACTCGGGGGTCTGAAGCTTTCTTT; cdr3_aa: CASSTRGSEAFF
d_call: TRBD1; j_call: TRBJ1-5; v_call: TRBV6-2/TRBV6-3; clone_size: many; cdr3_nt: TGTGCCAGCAGCGGACAGGGGGATTTACAGCCCCAGCATTTT; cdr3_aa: CASSGQGDLQPQHF
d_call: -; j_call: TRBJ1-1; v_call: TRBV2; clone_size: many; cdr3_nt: TGTGCCAGCAGTCCCAAGGGATTGAGTGAGGGCACTGAAGCTTTCTTT; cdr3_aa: CASSPKGLSEGTEAFF
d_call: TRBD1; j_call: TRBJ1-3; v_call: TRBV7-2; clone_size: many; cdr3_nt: TGTGCCAGCAGCCGGGACAGATCCTCTGGAAACACCATATATTTT; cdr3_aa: CASSRDRSSGNTIYF
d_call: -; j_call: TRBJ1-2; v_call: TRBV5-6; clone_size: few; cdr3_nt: TGTGCCAGCAGCTTGGGACTCGCCGGGGGAAGTGGCTACACCTTC; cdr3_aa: CASSLGLAGGSGYTF
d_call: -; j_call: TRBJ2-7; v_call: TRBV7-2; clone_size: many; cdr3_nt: TGTGCCAGCAGCCCTCACTACGAGCAGTACTTC; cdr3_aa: CASSPHYEQYF
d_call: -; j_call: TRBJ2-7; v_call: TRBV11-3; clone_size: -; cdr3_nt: TGTGCCAGCAGCTTAGATCAGGCGGACCCCTACGAGCAGTACTTC; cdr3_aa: CASSLDQADPYEQYF
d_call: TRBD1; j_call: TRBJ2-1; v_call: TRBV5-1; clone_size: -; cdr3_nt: TGCGCCAGCAGCTTGGAACAGGGGCGCTACAATGAGCAGTTCTTC; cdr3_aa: CASSLEQGRYNEQFF
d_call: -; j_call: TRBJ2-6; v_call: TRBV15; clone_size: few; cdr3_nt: TGTGCCACCAGTCCAGAACGGGCAGGGAACTCTGGGGCCAACGTCCTGACTTTC; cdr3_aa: CATSPERAGNSGANVLTF
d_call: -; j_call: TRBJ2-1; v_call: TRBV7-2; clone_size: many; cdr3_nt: TGTGCCAGCAGCTCGGACTTGCCGTCTATCAATGAGCAGTTCTTC; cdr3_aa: CASSSDLPSINEQFF